The 27 T cell receptor beta chains listed next were all sequenced from one sample in a study of shared clonotypes between healthy human individuals. Here immunoSEQ multiplex PCR was the method, and the copy in TCRdb shows in-frame clones only, minus some. The table includes fewer than 1.6 million clones, around 98.5% detected once. Specimen: naive CD4+ T cells sorted from blood. Sample subset: CD45RA+ positively selected. These receptors originate from a man between 25 and 39 years old in good health.

The chain has TRBV19 and TRBJ2-6; D perhaps matches TRBD1 (6 bases). The CDR3 loop spans 19 amino acids. Germline lookup yields CDR1 LNHDA and CDR2 SQIVND (reference sequence). V was trimmed by 3 bases and J by 1 base, leaving 19 bases between them. CDR3 in DNA: TGTGCCAGTAGTATTTATTGGGCAGGGGATGTATCTGGGGCCAACGTCCTGACTTTC. It yields the protein CASSIYWAGDVSGANVLTF.

This clone was counted between two and nine times. The chain is built from TRBV21-1 and TRBJ2-2; TRBD1 is the table's D call and was not checked against the DNA. TRBV21-1 is deemed a pseudogene. The CDR3 length is 20 residues. The CDR3 loop reads CASSKGDSRTRGIMRRELFF. The CDR3 DNA follows: TGTGCCAGCAGCAAAGGTGACAGCCGAACTCGCGGAATAATGCGCCGGGAGCTGTTTTTT.

The chain recombines TRBV25-1 with TRBJ2-2, with D perhaps TRBD1 (5 bases). The CDR3 totals 11 residues. The V gene lost 7 bases and the J gene lost 5 bases, with 5 bases spanning the gap. Germline assignment: CDR1 MGHDK and CDR2 SYGVNS. DNA of the CDR3: TGTGCCAGCACAGGGACCGGGGAGCTGTTTTTT. This sequence encodes CASTGTGELFF. Together with reference TRBV25-1 and TRBJ2-2, the CDR3 gives the full variable domain: EADIYQTPRYLVIGTGKKITLECSQTMGHDKMYWYQQDPGMELHLIHYSYGVNSTEKGDLSSESTVSRIRTEHFPLTLESARPSHTSQYLCASTGTGELFFGEGSRLTVL.

This clone has only one observation. This chain uses TRBV6-4 with TRBJ2-5, with D perhaps matching TRBD2 (5 bases). The CDR3 is made up of 15 amino acids. V was clipped by 4 bases and J by 0 bases, with 12 bases between them. The germline V gene has CDR1 MRHNA and CDR2 SNTAGT. CDR3 DNA sequence: TGTGCCAGCAGTGCACAAGAAGCGGACCAAGAGACCCAGTACTTC. It encodes CASSAQEADQETQYF.

The sample holds one count of this clone. This sequence joins TRBV7-9 and TRBJ2-2, with D possibly TRBD1 on 5 matching bases. Trimming took 8 bases from V and 5 from J, leaving 9 bases between them. Germline V gene data show CDR1 as SEHNR and CDR2 as FQNEAQ (reference sequence). CDR3 length equals 12 residues. CDR3 nucleotide sequence: TGTGCCAGCGGGGCCAGGACCGGGGAGCTGTTTTTT. Its translation is CASGARTGELFF.

The chain uses TRBV29-1 and TRBJ2-2; possible D gene TRBD2, 6 bases. Germline lookup yields CDR1 SQVTM and CDR2 ANQGSEA. Trimming took off 1 base at V and 8 bases at J, with 11 bases between the two ends. The CDR3 runs 13 residues. CDR3 sequence: CSVEAPAGGELFF. The CDR3 region has the DNA TGCAGCGTTGAAGCCCCCGCGGGGGGGGAGCTGTTTTTT.

The chain is built from TRBV7-6 and TRBJ2-3; D unresolved. There are 13 residues in the CDR3. The germline V gene encodes CDR1 SGHVS and CDR2 FNYEAQ. With 1 base removed from V and 8 bases from J, the gap between germline ends came to 10 bases. CDR3 sequence reads: CASSLDLVGTQYF. The DNA for the CDR3 is TGTGCCAGCAGCTTAGATCTAGTAGGTACGCAGTATTTT.

J is TRBJ2-7 and V is TRBV19; TRBD1 is a possible D gene (6 bases). Trimming took 0 bases from V and 4 from J, leaving 10 bases between them. The germline gives CDR1 LNHDA, CDR2 SQIVND (reference sequence). The CDR3 has 14 residues. The CDR3 DNA is TGTGCCAGTAGTATAGATGGGGGACAATACGAGCAGTACTTC. Its translation: CASSIDGGQYEQYF.

The CDR3 DNA is TGTGCCAGCAGCTTAACTAGCGGGTACTACAATGAGCAGTTCTTC. This gives the protein CASSLTSGYYNEQFF. The chain carries TRBV7-8 and TRBJ2-1; TRBD2 matches 9 bases. There are 15 residues in the CDR3. With V trimmed by 2 bases and J by 3 bases, 2 bases remained unmatched. Germline loops: CDR1 SGHVS, CDR2 FQNEAQ.

This chain joins TRBV5-6 and TRBJ2-2; 7 bases agree with TRBD2. The ends lost 4 bases at V and 4 bases at J; junction bases unmatched: 10. The CDR3 is 16 amino acids. CDR1 SGHDT and CDR2 YYEEEE come from the germline V gene. As DNA, the CDR3 is TGTGCCAGCAGCGCGTCTACTAGCGTTGGCACCGGGGAGCTGTTTTTT. Encoded protein: CASSASTSVGTGELFF.

In its sample, this clone was seen once. The V call is TRBV7-9, the J call TRBJ1-1; tentative D call: TRBD1 (5 bases). This CDR3 has 16 residues. Trimming took 0 bases from V and 1 from J, leaving 12 bases between them. CDR1 and CDR2 (germline): SEHNR, FQNEAQ (reference sequence). The CDR3 reads CASSLAISGGNTEAFF. Here the CDR3 DNA reads TGTGCCAGCAGCTTAGCGATAAGTGGGGGGAACACTGAAGCTTTCTTT. Full variable domain (outside the CDR3, taken from reference TRBV7-9 and TRBJ1-1): DTGVSQNPRHKITKRGQNVTFRCDPISEHNRLYWYRQTLGQGPEFLTYFQNEAQLEKSRLLSDRFSAERPKGSFSTLEIQRTEQGDSAMYLCASSLAISGGNTEAFFGQGTRLTVV.

Comments on this clone: In the same sample, other DNA sequences code for this CDR3. The chain uses TRBV28 and TRBJ2-7; 7 bases are shared with TRBD1. J was trimmed by 5 bases and V by 6 bases; bases with no gene match: 4. The germline V gene has CDR1 MDHEN and CDR2 SYDVKM. The CDR3 totals 12 residues. The CDR3 is CASSLTGNEQYF. CDR3 in DNA: TGTGCCAGCAGCCTGACAGGGAACGAGCAGTACTTC. Variable domain in full (rest from reference TRBV28 and TRBJ2-7): DVKVTQSSRYLVKRTGEKVFLECVQDMDHENMFWYRQDPGLGLRLIYFSYDVKMKEKGDIPEGYSVSREKKERFSLILESASTNQTSMYLCASSLTGNEQYFGPGTRLTVT.

The genes are TRBV7-6 and TRBJ2-5, with D possibly matching TRBD1 (6 bases). Between the trimmed V and J ends, which lost 1 base and 5 bases, there was a span of 14 bases. The CDR3 contains 15 residues. Per the germline V gene, CDR1 is SGHVS and CDR2 is FNYEAQ. CDR3 protein: CASSLDPGAGETQYF. CDR3 sequence (DNA): TGTGCCAGCAGCTTAGATCCAGGGGCAGGGGAGACCCAGTACTTC.

The chain uses TRBV11-2 and TRBJ2-7; D call uncertain. This CDR3 has 13 residues. Germline V gives CDR1 SGHAT, CDR2 FQNNGV. V gave up 6 bases and J gave up 5 bases, with 14 bases separating them. As DNA, the CDR3 is TGTGCCAGCAGATTACAAGGTTTCAACGAGCAGTACTTC. It translates to CASRLQGFNEQYF. Drawing the rest from reference TRBV11-2 and TRBJ2-7, the complete variable domain is EAGVAQSPRYKIIEKRQSVAFWCNPISGHATLYWYQQILGQGPKLLIQFQNNGVVDDSQLPKDRFSAERLKGVDSTLKIQPAKLEDSAVYLCASRLQGFNEQYFGPGTRLTVT.

This clone was observed a single time. J is TRBJ2-2 and V is TRBV25-1; D remains ambiguous. The ends were cut back, 1 base at V and 7 bases at J, with 4 bases in the middle. The CDR3 is 12 amino acids. Germline-derived CDR1 and CDR2 are MGHDK and SYGVNS. This CDR3 is CASSESFGELFF. CDR3 coding DNA: TGTGCCAGCAGTGAATCGTTCGGGGAGCTGTTTTTT.

Concerning this clone: This same CDR3 is encoded by further DNA sequences in the sample. The chain links TRBV2 to TRBJ2-7; D is ambiguous. Germline values: CDR1 SNHLY, CDR2 FYNNEI. This CDR3 contains 12 residues. Deletions cut 2 bases from V and 3 bases from J, with 5 bases between. CDR3 sequence (DNA): TGTGCCAGCAGTGAACGCGACTACGAGCAGTACTTC. Its translation is CASSERDYEQYF.

The rearrangement links TRBV11-2 to TRBJ2-7, with D possibly being TRBD1 (5 bases). The germline V gene encodes CDR1 SGHAT and CDR2 FQNNGV. The CDR3 covers 17 residues. V was pared by 2 bases and J by 3 bases, with 20 bases between. The CDR3 protein is CASSLLRGALPIYEQYF. In nucleotides, the CDR3 is TGTGCCAGCAGCTTATTGCGTGGGGCACTACCTATCTACGAGCAGTACTTC. Based on the CDR3 plus reference TRBV11-2 and TRBJ2-7, the full variable domain is EAGVAQSPRYKIIEKRQSVAFWCNPISGHATLYWYQQILGQGPKLLIQFQNNGVVDDSQLPKDRFSAERLKGVDSTLKIQPAKLEDSAVYLCASSLLRGALPIYEQYFGPGTRLTVT.

The CDR3 reads CASSFAGTSGSFGELFF. CDR3 nucleotides: TGTGCCAGCAGTTTCGCCGGGACTAGCGGGAGTTTCGGGGAGCTGTTTTTT. The chain has TRBV27 and TRBJ2-2; TRBD2 agrees at 14 bases. Germline CDR1 is MNHEY and CDR2 is SMNVEV (reference sequence). This CDR3 is built from 17 residues. J lost 7 bases, V lost 3 bases, and 7 bases had no gene match.

This clone was picked up one time. The rearrangement uses TRBV6-1 and TRBJ1-5; D not resolved. This CDR3 region has 13 residues. V was pared by 1 base and J by 7 bases, with 8 bases between. Germline V gives CDR1 MNHNS, CDR2 SASEGT. DNA of the CDR3: TGTGCCAGCAGTGAAGTCGGTCAGCAGCCCCAGCATTTT. It specifies CASSEVGQQPQHF.

Only one count was recorded for this clone. V and J are TRBV5-1 and TRBJ2-3; 15 bases are a match to TRBD2. CDR1 and CDR2 from the germline V gene are SGHRS and YFSETQ. J lost 6 bases, V lost 0 bases, and 5 bases had no gene match. This CDR3 spans 17 amino acids. The chain's CDR3 is CASSLGGLAGGPDTQYF. CDR3 DNA sequence: TGCGCCAGCAGCTTGGGAGGACTAGCGGGAGGGCCTGATACGCAGTATTTT.

This chain links TRBV28 with TRBJ2-6; D is possibly TRBD2 (6 bases). Trimming pared 5 bases from V and 7 bases from J, leaving 15 bases between. The CDR3 is 15 amino acids. Germline CDR1 and CDR2: MDHEN and SYDVKM. The CDR3 here is CASSPPGGGANVLTF. Here the CDR3 DNA reads TGTGCCAGCAGTCCCCCCGGGGGAGGAGCCAACGTCCTGACTTTC.

The V gene is TRBV6-5, the J gene TRBJ2-7; D is unclear. Germline V gene lookup returns CDR1 MNHEY and CDR2 SVGAGI. V lost 6 bases and J 7 bases, leaving 13 bases between the germline ends. This CDR3 has 12 residues. This CDR3 is CASRDGVGEQYF. CDR3 nucleotides: TGTGCCAGCAGGGACGGTGTAGGGGAGCAGTACTTC.

The chain couples TRBV10-2 to TRBJ1-5, with D tentatively TRBD1 (5 bases). Per the germline V gene, CDR1 is WSHSY and CDR2 is SAAADI. V lost 3 bases to trimming and J lost 5 bases, with 14 bases between them. The CDR3 extends over 15 amino acids. The chain's CDR3 is CASSEAGGGHQPQHF. The CDR3 DNA reads as TGCGCCAGCAGTGAAGCGGGGGGTGGGCATCAGCCCCAGCATTTT.

Points on this clone: The sample carries other DNA sequences with the same CDR3. The CDR3 nucleotides are TGTGCCAGCATGTGGGGGCTGAACACCGGGGAGCTGTTTTTT. Residues: CASMWGLNTGELFF. The chain links TRBV28 to TRBJ2-2; D is possibly TRBD1 (6 bases). Germline lookup yields CDR1 MDHEN and CDR2 SYDVKM. The CDR3 consists of 14 residues. Trimming cost V 7 bases and J 1 base, with 10 bases left between them.

The rearrangement uses TRBV7-9 and TRBJ2-7; possible D gene TRBD2, 6 bases. V lost 3 bases and J 1 base, leaving 10 bases between the germline ends. This CDR3 has 14 amino acids. Germline V lookup: CDR1 SEHNR, CDR2 FQNEAQ (reference sequence). This chain's CDR3 is CASSFWDLSYEQYF. The CDR3 bases are TGTGCCAGCAGCTTTTGGGACTTATCCTACGAGCAGTACTTC.

The rearrangement uses TRBV18 and TRBJ2-2; the match to TRBD1 covers 8 bases. CDR3 length equals 14 residues. Germline V gene sequence: CDR1 KGHSH, CDR2 LQKENI. J was trimmed by 7 bases and V by 5 bases; bases with no gene match: 6. DNA for the CDR3: TGTGCCAGCTCATCGACAGGGGCAAACGGGGAGCTGTTTTTT. Translating it yields CASSSTGANGELFF. Together with reference TRBV18 and TRBJ2-2, the CDR3 gives the full variable domain: NAGVMQNPRHLVRRRGQEARLRCSPMKGHSHVYWYRQLPEEGLKFMVYLQKENIIDESGMPKERFSAEFPKEGPSILRIQQVVRGDSAAYFCASSSTGANGELFFGEGSRLTVL.

The chain couples TRBV5-4 to TRBJ2-7; D tentatively reads TRBD1 or TRBD2 (5 bases each). This CDR3 has 14 amino acids. The germline V gene has CDR1 SGHNT and CDR2 YYREEE (reference sequence). Trimming left V 2 bases short and J 10 bases short, with 19 bases between. The CDR3 DNA follows: TGTGCCAGCAGCTTTTTCTACAACCGGGACCGTCAGTACTTC. Translation: CASSFFYNRDRQYF.